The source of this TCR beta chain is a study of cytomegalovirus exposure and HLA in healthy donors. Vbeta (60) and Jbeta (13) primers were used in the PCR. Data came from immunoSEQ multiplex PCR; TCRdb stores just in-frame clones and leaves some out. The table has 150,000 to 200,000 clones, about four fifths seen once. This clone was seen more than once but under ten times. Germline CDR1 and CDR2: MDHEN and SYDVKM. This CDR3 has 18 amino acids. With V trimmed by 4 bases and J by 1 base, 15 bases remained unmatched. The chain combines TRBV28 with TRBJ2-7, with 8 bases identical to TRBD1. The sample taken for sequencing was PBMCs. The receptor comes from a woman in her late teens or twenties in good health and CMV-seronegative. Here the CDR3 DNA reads TGTGCCAGCAGTTCTGGAGGGCAGGGGGCGCTTCTTTCCTACGAGCAGTACTTC. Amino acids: CASSSGGQGALLSYEQYF.